These 31 T cell receptor beta chains share one sample of origin, sequenced in a study of shared clonotypes between healthy human individuals (dated by TCRdb to the early 2020s). The library was produced with the immunoSEQ multiplex PCR assay. Imported from immuneACCESS, the table was reduced by TCRdb to in-frame sequences with V and J called. These copies leave out some clones; in studies compared against another copy, an unresolved V gene accounts for under half, and the cause of the remainder is not known. This sample lists 750,000 to 1,000,000 clones; more than 85% were detected once. The top ten clonotypes cover less than 25% of the sample. CD8 naive samples were obtained by positive selection for CCR7 among CD45RO-negative cells, yielding a CD45RA+CCR7+ population from which TemRA cells were excluded. Sequencing was performed on naive CD8+ T cells sorted from blood. The cell subset or site label corresponds to: CD45RA+CCR7+. The receptors stem from a man aged 25 to 40 in good health.

DNA for the CDR3: TGTGCCAGCAGTGCTTTCCCCTCCTACGAGCAGTACTTC. Translating gives CASSAFPSYEQYF. The rearrangement uses TRBV6-1 and TRBJ2-7; D gene unclear. Trimming stripped 4 bases from V and 0 bases from J, with 7 bases between. Germline V lookup: CDR1 MNHNS, CDR2 SASEGT. The CDR3 has 13 amino acids.

This chain links TRBV27 with TRBJ2-1; unclear D gene. The ends were cut back, 3 bases at V and 10 bases at J, with 16 bases in the middle. Per the germline V gene, CDR1 is MNHEY and CDR2 is SMNVEV (reference sequence). This CDR3 comprises 14 residues. CDR3 sequence reads: CASSFIAGKYEQFF. In DNA, the CDR3 is TGTGCCAGCAGTTTTATAGCAGGAAAGTACGAGCAGTTCTTC.

This chain uses TRBV6-5 with TRBJ1-2; D not certain. Germline V gene sequence: CDR1 MNHEY, CDR2 SVGAGI. The CDR3 is made up of 13 amino acids. Trimming pared 1 base from V and 7 bases from J, leaving 10 bases between. CDR3 loop: CASSYLSGSGYTF. The DNA of the CDR3 is TGTGCCAGCAGTTACTTGTCCGGGAGTGGCTACACCTTC.

In its sample, this clone was seen once. This CDR3 is also generated by other DNA sequences in the sample. The rearrangement uses TRBV5-4 and TRBJ1-1; D gene unclear. V was shortened by 4 bases and J by 3 bases, with 4 bases between the two germline ends. Per the germline V gene, CDR1 is SGHNT and CDR2 is YYREEE (reference sequence). The CDR3 is 11 amino acids. The CDR3 is CASSTYTEAFF. CDR3 nucleotide sequence: TGTGCCAGCAGCACTTACACTGAAGCTTTCTTT. Together with reference TRBV5-4 and TRBJ1-1, the CDR3 gives the full variable domain: ETGVTQSPTHLIKTRGQQVTLRCSSQSGHNTVSWYQQALGQGPQFIFQYYREEENGRGNFPPRFSGLQFPNYSSELNVNALELDDSALYLCASSTYTEAFFGQGTRLTVV.

V usage is TRBV19 and J usage is TRBJ1-1; D ambiguous. The CDR3 consists of 12 residues. Germline CDR1 reads LNHDA; CDR2 reads SQIVND (reference sequence). V lost 3 bases and J 0 bases, leaving 2 bases between the germline ends. Here the CDR3 reads CASSMVNTEAFF. The CDR3 coding sequence is TGTGCCAGTAGTATGGTGAACACTGAAGCTTTCTTT.

CDR3 region: CASSAGGIEQYF. CDR3 sequence (DNA): TGTGCCAGCTCGGCAGGGGGCATCGAGCAGTACTTC. The V gene is TRBV9, the J gene TRBJ2-7, with 8 bases matching TRBD1. CDR3 size: 12 residues. V trimming: 7 bases; J trimming: 6 bases; junction bases outside the gene matches: 6. Germline CDR1 SGDLS, CDR2 YYNGEE.

The chain combines TRBV27 with TRBJ2-1; D uncertain. V lost 3 bases, J lost 2 bases, and 8 bases lay in between. Germline loops: CDR1 MNHEY, CDR2 SMNVEV (reference sequence). This CDR3 is built from 14 residues. The CDR3 reads CASSFPTPYNEQFF. The CDR3 DNA reads TGTGCCAGCAGTTTCCCGACACCCTACAATGAGCAGTTCTTC.

This clone was detected ten times or more. Other DNA sequences in this sample translate to the same CDR3. This chain joins TRBV7-9 and TRBJ2-1, with TRBD2 matching 9 bases. The CDR3 is 15 amino acids. Germline CDR1 SEHNR, CDR2 FQNEAQ (reference sequence). V trimming: 3 bases; J trimming: 7 bases; junction bases outside the gene matches: 7. The CDR3 region is CASSLGSGRRNEQFF. CDR3 nucleotides: TGTGCCAGCAGCTTGGGTAGCGGGAGACGGAATGAGCAGTTCTTC.

This rearrangement joins TRBV7-6 to TRBJ2-1; D is ambiguous. Germline CDR1 SGHVS, CDR2 FNYEAQ. The CDR3 extends over 15 amino acids. Trimming took 3 bases from V and 3 from J, leaving 12 bases between them. The CDR3 DNA is TGTGCCAGCAGCTTTAGCCGTGAAAACTACAATGAGCAGTTCTTC. It specifies CASSFSRENYNEQFF. Full variable domain (remainder filled in from reference TRBV7-6 and TRBJ2-1): GAGVSQSPRYKVTKRGQDVALRCDPISGHVSLYWYRQALGQGPEFLTYFNYEAQQDKSGLPNDRFSAERPEGSISTLTIQRTEQRDSAMYRCASSFSRENYNEQFFGPGTRLTVL.

V is TRBV11-2 and J is TRBJ2-7; TRBD2 matches at 9 bases. The CDR3 extends over 14 amino acids. Germline V CDR1 and CDR2: SGHAT, FQNNGV. J was trimmed by 7 bases and V by 3 bases; bases with no gene match: 7. The CDR3 is CASSLSGRSREQYF. The CDR3 nucleotides read TGTGCCAGCAGCTTGAGCGGGAGGTCTAGAGAGCAGTACTTC.

The J gene is TRBJ1-1, the V gene TRBV27; D not resolved. Between the trimmed V and J ends, which lost 0 bases and 6 bases, there was a span of 11 bases. Per the germline V gene, CDR1 is MNHEY and CDR2 is SMNVEV (reference sequence). The CDR3 has 14 residues. The CDR3 DNA reads TGTGCCAGCAGTTTATCGGGGAGTACGTCTGAAGCTTTCTTT. Encoded protein: CASSLSGSTSEAFF.

The chain recombines TRBV29-1 with TRBJ2-7; TRBD2 matches at 9 bases. Germline V gives CDR1 SQVTM, CDR2 ANQGSEA. Trimming removed 7 bases from V and 0 bases from J; junction bases left unmatched: 4. This CDR3 is built from 13 residues. The CDR3 DNA reads TGCAGCGGGACTAGCGCCAGCTCCTACGAGCAGTACTTC. Translating gives CSGTSASSYEQYF.

The chain carries TRBV20-1 and TRBJ2-3; D not resolved. The V end lost 5 bases, the J end lost 5 bases, and 8 bases lay between the germline ends. CDR1 and CDR2 from the germline V gene are DFQATT and SNEGSKA (reference sequence). The CDR3 is made up of 11 amino acids. CDR3: CSARVGDTQYF. As DNA, the CDR3 is TGCAGTGCTCGGGTGGGAGATACGCAGTATTTT.

V and J are TRBV5-1 and TRBJ2-1, with TRBD2 identical over 14 bases. V trimming: 4 bases; J trimming: 12 bases; junction bases outside the gene matches: 15. Germline loops: CDR1 SGHRS, CDR2 YFSETQ. The CDR3 runs 17 residues. DNA of the CDR3: TGCGCCAGCAGCAAGGGACTAGCGGGAGCGCGGTCTAGGGGGCAGTTCTTC. Amino acids: CASSKGLAGARSRGQFF.

In the case of this clone: Germline is not matched at one junction end, which may reflect a read error. The CDR3 DNA reads TGTGCCAGCAGCCCCCGGGACTACGATGAGCAGTTCTTC. Translating gives CASSPRDYDEQFF. The chain uses TRBV5-4 and TRBJ2-1, with TRBD2 identical over 7 bases. There are 13 residues in the CDR3. The germline gives CDR1 SGHNT, CDR2 YYREEE (reference sequence).

V usage is TRBV7-2 and J usage is TRBJ2-5, with 14 bases matching TRBD2. The CDR3 consists of 17 residues. V trimming: 4 bases; J trimming: 4 bases; junction bases outside the gene matches: 8. Per the germline V gene, CDR1 is SGHTA and CDR2 is FQGNSA. The CDR3, as DNA: TGTGCCAGCAGCTCGGGGACTAGCGGGAGTGCGCGAGAGACCCAGTACTTC. Amino acid sequence: CASSSGTSGSARETQYF.

The J gene is TRBJ1-1, the V gene TRBV7-9, with D uncertain. The germline V and J ends were trimmed by 4 bases and 3 bases, with 12 bases remaining between them. Germline V CDR1 and CDR2: SEHNR, FQNEAQ (reference sequence). This CDR3 has 14 amino acids. The CDR3 nucleotides are TGTGCCAGCAGCTCTGGACGGAGGTACACTGAAGCTTTCTTT. It specifies CASSSGRRYTEAFF. Complete variable domain (other parts from reference TRBV7-9 and TRBJ1-1): DTGVSQNPRHKITKRGQNVTFRCDPISEHNRLYWYRQTLGQGPEFLTYFQNEAQLEKSRLLSDRFSAERPKGSFSTLEIQRTEQGDSAMYLCASSSGRRYTEAFFGQGTRLTVV.

Note on this clone: Other DNA sequences of this sample code for an identical CDR3. Here the CDR3 DNA reads TGTGCCAGCAGCGCCGGACAGTCCTACGAGCAGTACTTC. It is translated as CASSAGQSYEQYF. The chain is built from TRBV9 and TRBJ2-7; weak D call: TRBD1 (6 bases). Trimming took 3 bases from V and 1 from J, leaving 8 bases between them. Germline CDR1 SGDLS, CDR2 YYNGEE. The CDR3 extends over 13 amino acids.

J is TRBJ2-1 and V is TRBV19, with 10 bases aligning to TRBD1. The ends lost 5 bases at V and 8 bases at J; junction bases unmatched: 6. This CDR3 is built from 14 residues. The germline V gene has CDR1 LNHDA and CDR2 SQIVND (reference sequence). CDR3 residues: CASSPGTGDYEQFF. DNA for the CDR3: TGTGCCAGTAGTCCAGGGACAGGGGACTATGAGCAGTTCTTC.

V is TRBV19 and J is TRBJ1-5, with D tentatively TRBD1 (5 bases). Trimming pared 4 bases from V and 3 bases from J, leaving 25 bases between. The V gene's germline CDR1 is LNHDA and CDR2 SQIVND (reference sequence). This CDR3 comprises 19 residues. The CDR3 is CASSTYRLDTGIDNQPQHF. The CDR3 DNA reads TGTGCCAGTAGTACCTATCGCCTGGACACGGGGATTGACAATCAGCCCCAGCATTTT.

This chain links TRBV30 with TRBJ2-3; 9 nucleotides line up with TRBD2. CDR1 GTSNPN and CDR2 SVGIG come from the germline V gene (reference sequence). The CDR3 is 15 residues long. Trimming at V came to 4 bases and at J to 0 bases, leaving 5 bases not matched to a gene. The CDR3 reads CAWTSGASSTDTQYF. Written as DNA, the CDR3 is TGTGCCTGGACTAGCGGGGCCTCTAGCACAGATACGCAGTATTTT. The whole variable domain, remainder taken from reference TRBV30 and TRBJ2-3, is SQTIHQWPATLVQPVGSPLSLECTVEGTSNPNLYWYRQAAGRGLQLLFYSVGIGQISSEVPQNLSASRPQDRQFILSSKKLLLSDSGFYLCAWTSGASSTDTQYFGPGTRLTVL.

This clone was found once. V usage is TRBV11-2 and J usage is TRBJ2-3, with D possibly matching TRBD2 (6 bases). In germline, CDR1 is SGHAT, CDR2 FQNNGV. This CDR3 is 14 amino acids long. Trimming pared 2 bases from V and 6 bases from J, leaving 12 bases between. CDR3 sequence: CASSLLGGTDTQYF. In nucleotides, the CDR3 is TGTGCCAGCAGCTTATTGGGGGGAACGGATACGCAGTATTTT.

This chain joins TRBV27 and TRBJ2-7; TRBD1 is a possible D gene (5 bases). CDR1 and CDR2 from the germline V gene are MNHEY and SMNVEV (reference sequence). The CDR3 covers 13 residues. The V end was cut by 4 bases, the J end by 4 bases, with 11 bases between. CDR3 sequence (DNA): TGTGCCAGCAGTTCCCCAGACAGTTACGAGCAGTACTTC. Residues: CASSSPDSYEQYF.

The chain carries TRBV28 and TRBJ2-7, with TRBD1 identical over 9 bases. CDR1 and CDR2 (germline): MDHEN, SYDVKM. This CDR3 has 13 amino acids. Unmatched junction bases numbered 7, after V lost 8 bases and J lost 5 bases. CDR3 coding DNA: TGTGCCAGCTCAGGGACAGGGTCTGACGAGCAGTACTTC. It yields the protein CASSGTGSDEQYF.

This chain connects TRBV21-1 to TRBJ2-4; no check of the table's D call, TRBD2, against the DNA was made. TRBV21-1 is listed as a pseudogene. This CDR3 spans 15 amino acids. For the CDR3, the DNA is TGTGCCAGCAGGGGTTTTTGCGGGACCAAAAACATTCAGTACTTC. This codes for CASRGFCGTKNIQYF.

V is TRBV27 and J is TRBJ1-2, with 9 bases that match TRBD1. V dropped 5 bases and J dropped 4; count of bases not matched to a gene: 8. The CDR3 is 15 residues long. Germline loops: CDR1 MNHEY, CDR2 SMNVEV (reference sequence). In DNA, the CDR3 is TGTGCCAGCAGTCCGGGACAGGGCCCCATCTATGGCTACACCTTC. This codes for CASSPGQGPIYGYTF.

The chain joins TRBV7-9 to TRBJ2-2, with 9 bases lining up with TRBD2. V lost 11 bases and J lost 4; bases outside the gene matches: 17. The germline gives CDR1 SEHNR, CDR2 FQNEAQ (reference sequence). CDR3 length: 17 residues. CDR3 sequence (DNA): TGTGCCCTACAATCGGAGGCTAGCGGGATGGTCACCGGGGAGCTGTTTTTT. It is translated as CALQSEASGMVTGELFF.

J is TRBJ2-7 and V is TRBV7-8; 7 nucleotides align to TRBD1. Germline V gene sequence: CDR1 SGHVS, CDR2 FQNEAQ. With 5 bases clipped from V and 2 bases from J, the junction kept 6 bases outside the gene matches. The CDR3 length is 14 residues. The CDR3 sequence: CASSRPGQPYEQYF. Written as DNA, the CDR3 is TGTGCCAGCAGCAGACCGGGACAGCCCTACGAGCAGTACTTC. The variable domain in full, completed from reference TRBV7-8 and TRBJ2-7, reads GAGVSQSPRYKVAKRGQDVALRCDPISGHVSLFWYQQALGQGPEFLTYFQNEAQLDKSGLPSDRFFAERPEGSVSTLKIQRTQQEDSAVYLCASSRPGQPYEQYFGPGTRLTVT.

This clone showed up just once. This rearrangement joins TRBV9 to TRBJ2-7; 12 bases line up with TRBD2. The CDR3 is 15 amino acids. Trimming took 3 bases from V and 6 from J; bases not matched to a gene: 7. Germline V gene data show CDR1 as SGDLS and CDR2 as YYNGEE. DNA of the CDR3: TGTGCCAGCAGCGCCTCTAGCGGGAGGGCCTTCGAGCAGTACTTC. This translates into CASSASSGRAFEQYF.

This clone has a single count. V usage is TRBV29-1 and J usage is TRBJ2-1, with 8 bases lining up with TRBD2. Trimming at V came to 3 bases and at J to 9 bases, leaving 16 bases not matched to a gene. Germline assignment: CDR1 SQVTM and CDR2 ANQGSEA. The CDR3 totals 16 residues. For the CDR3, the DNA is TGCAGCGTTGATCCGGGGGCCATAGCGGGAATGGCTGAGCAGTTCTTC. As protein: CSVDPGAIAGMAEQFF.

This rearrangement joins TRBV9 to TRBJ1-1, with 9 bases that match TRBD1. Trimming removed 3 bases from V and 5 bases from J; junction bases left unmatched: 8. Germline CDR1 SGDLS, CDR2 YYNGEE. The CDR3 totals 15 residues. The CDR3 reads CASSANRQGGTEAFF. The CDR3 DNA sequence: TGTGCCAGCAGCGCAAACAGACAGGGGGGGACTGAAGCTTTCTTT.